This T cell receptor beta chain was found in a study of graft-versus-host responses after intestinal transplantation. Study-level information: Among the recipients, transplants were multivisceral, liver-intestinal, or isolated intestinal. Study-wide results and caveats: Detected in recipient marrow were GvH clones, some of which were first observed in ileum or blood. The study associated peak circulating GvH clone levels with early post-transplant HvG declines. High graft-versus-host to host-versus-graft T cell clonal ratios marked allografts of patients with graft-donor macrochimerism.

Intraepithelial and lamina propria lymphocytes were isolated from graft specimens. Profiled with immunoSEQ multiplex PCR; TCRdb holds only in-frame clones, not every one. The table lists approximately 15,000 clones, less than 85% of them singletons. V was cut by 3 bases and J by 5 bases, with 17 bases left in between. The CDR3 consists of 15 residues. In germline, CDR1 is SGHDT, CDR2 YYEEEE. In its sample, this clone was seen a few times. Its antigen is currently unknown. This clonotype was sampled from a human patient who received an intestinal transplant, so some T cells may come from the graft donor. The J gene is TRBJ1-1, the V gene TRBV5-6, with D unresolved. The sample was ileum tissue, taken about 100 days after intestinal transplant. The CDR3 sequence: CASSSTVPGWTEAFF. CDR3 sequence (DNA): TGTGCCAGCAGCTCGACTGTCCCGGGGTGGACTGAAGCTTTCTTT.